This TCR beta chain was profiled in a study of T cells in tumors after PD-1 blockade. Study-level background: No patient had prior checkpoint blockade, systemic immunosuppression, or radiotherapy within 4 weeks. Either cemiplimab 350 mg every 2 weeks or pembrolizumab 200 mg every 3 weeks was given.

TCRdb's copy holds only in-frame clones and misses some; the assay was immunoSEQ multiplex PCR. This table has fewer than 55,000 clones, approximately 81% appearing once. Broader study findings: Some novel exhausted tumor clones appeared in pre-treatment blood, suggesting peripheral recruitment.

The CDR3 sequence is 17 residues long. Trimming stripped 4 bases from V and 0 bases from J, with 14 bases between. Per the germline V gene, CDR1 is SGHRS and CDR2 is YFSETQ. Template: tumor biopsy or peripheral blood genomic DNA, roughly 550-6,500 ng per sample. This clone was observed a handful of times. Its matching antigen is unknown. Material: PBMCs, obtained before anti-PD-1 treatment. This receptor was obtained from a human donor with basal cell carcinoma. The genes are TRBV5-1 and TRBJ1-6; possibly TRBD1 for D (5 bases). The CDR3 protein is CASSGGGASSYNSPLHF. As DNA, the CDR3 is TGCGCCAGCAGCGGGGGAGGCGCGAGCTCCTATAATTCACCCCTCCACTTT.